The 20 T cell receptor beta chains presented below share a single source sample, sequenced in a study of shared clonotypes between healthy human individuals. Sequencing used immunoSEQ multiplex PCR; TCRdb keeps in-frame clones, though not all of them. The sample yields millions of clones, 95% seen once. Material: naive CD4+ T cells sorted from blood. The subset here: CD45RA+ positively selected. Receptors were obtained from a man aged 18 to 35 in good health.

The rearrangement links TRBV6-1 to TRBJ1-5; tentatively, D is TRBD1 (5 bases). The CDR3 sequence is 12 residues long. V was trimmed by 5 bases and J by 5 bases, leaving 7 bases between them. Per the germline V gene, CDR1 is MNHNS and CDR2 is SASEGT. The CDR3 DNA is TGTGCCAGCAGTAAACAGGATCAGCCCCAGCATTTT. It translates to CASSKQDQPQHF.

This chain joins TRBV27 and TRBJ1-2, with D unclear. Trimming left V 4 bases short and J 0 bases short, with 18 bases between. CDR1 MNHEY and CDR2 SMNVEV come from the germline V gene (reference sequence). CDR3 length equals 17 residues. CDR3 coding DNA: TGTGCCAGCAGTTACCTTATTGGAAGTGTCTCTAACTATGGCTACACCTTC. It yields the protein CASSYLIGSVSNYGYTF.

The chain uses TRBV6-1 and TRBJ2-2; D is possibly TRBD1 (6 bases). Germline CDR1 reads MNHNS; CDR2 reads SASEGT. The length of the CDR3 is 13 residues. Trimming removed 6 bases at V and 1 base at J, with 6 bases between. The CDR3 loop reads CASRQGNTGELFF. The CDR3 DNA reads TGTGCCAGCAGACAGGGGAACACCGGGGAGCTGTTTTTT.

V usage is TRBV7-2 and J usage is TRBJ2-5; 8 nucleotides agree with TRBD1. Unmatched junction bases numbered 7, after V lost 8 bases and J lost 5 bases. From germline, CDR1 is SGHTA and CDR2 FQGNSA. This CDR3 spans 13 amino acids. The CDR3 is CASAGGSGETQYF. The CDR3 nucleotides read TGTGCCAGCGCAGGGGGCTCCGGCGAGACCCAGTACTTC.

Points on this clone: Other DNA sequences of this sample code for an identical CDR3. V gene TRBV5-1 combines with J gene TRBJ2-5, with unresolved D. CDR3 length: 14 residues. V was pared by 7 bases and J by 2 bases, with 15 bases between. Per germline, CDR1 SGHRS and CDR2 YFSETQ. Written as DNA, the CDR3 is TGCGCCAGCTCCTTAGTAGGGAAACAAGAGACCCAGTACTTC. As protein: CASSLVGKQETQYF. The full variable domain, rest sourced from reference TRBV5-1 and TRBJ2-5, is KAGVTQTPRYLIKTRGQQVTLSCSPISGHRSVSWYQQTPGQGLQFLFEYFSETQRNKGNFPGRFSGRQFSNSRSEMNVSTLELGDSALYLCASSLVGKQETQYFGPGTRLLVL.

On this clone itself: In the same sample, other DNA sequences code for this CDR3. CDR3 residues: CASSSGTANTEAFF. CDR3 nucleotide sequence: TGTGCCAGCAGTTCCGGGACGGCGAACACTGAAGCTTTCTTT. This sequence joins TRBV7-2 and TRBJ1-1, with a tentative D call TRBD1 (5 bases). The germline V gene has CDR1 SGHTA and CDR2 FQGNSA. This CDR3 comprises 14 residues. V was trimmed by 6 bases and J by 1 base, leaving 12 bases between them.

The V gene is TRBV10-3, the J gene TRBJ2-1, with TRBD2 identical over 14 bases. The CDR3 runs 19 residues. CDR1 and CDR2 from the germline V gene are ENHRY and SYGVKD. V shed 3 bases, J shed 8 bases, and the junction held 15 bases outside the gene matches. This CDR3 is CAISDLGTSGGQVVHEQFF. CDR3 DNA: TGTGCCATCAGTGACCTCGGGACTAGCGGGGGCCAGGTCGTACATGAGCAGTTCTTC.

The J gene is TRBJ2-2, the V gene TRBV18; tentatively, D is TRBD1 (5 bases). V lost 3 bases and J lost 2, with 10 bases in between. Germline CDR1 KGHSH, CDR2 LQKENI. This CDR3 is 15 amino acids long. CDR3 loop: CASSPGHTNTGELFF. Written as DNA, the CDR3 is TGTGCCAGCTCACCCGGACACACCAACACCGGGGAGCTGTTTTTT.

This chain connects TRBV5-1 to TRBJ2-6; no definite D call. V was clipped by 5 bases and J by 0 bases, with 12 bases between them. Looked up from germline, CDR1 is SGHRS and CDR2 is YFSETQ. CDR3 length: 16 residues. The CDR3 protein is CASSLKVSSGANVLTF. The CDR3 coding sequence is TGCGCCAGCAGTCTGAAAGTGTCCTCTGGGGCCAACGTCCTGACTTTC.

This chain uses TRBV2 with TRBJ1-4; 8 bases are a match to TRBD1. V shed 8 bases, J shed 4 bases, and the junction held 6 bases outside the gene matches. Germline V gene lookup returns CDR1 SNHLY and CDR2 FYNNEI. The length of the CDR3 is 14 residues. CDR3 coding DNA: TGTGCCAGCGCTCGACAGGGGATTAATGAAAAACTGTTTTTT. It encodes CASARQGINEKLFF.

The chain combines TRBV5-1 with TRBJ1-1; D unresolved. V was clipped by 0 bases and J by 4 bases, with 10 bases between them. Germline V lookup: CDR1 SGHRS, CDR2 YFSETQ. This CDR3 contains 14 residues. In DNA form, the CDR3 reads TGCGCCAGCAGCTTGGTGGCTGGCAGCACTGAAGCTTTCTTT. Translation: CASSLVAGSTEAFF.

The V call is TRBV11-2, the J call TRBJ2-5, with D perhaps TRBD2 (6 bases). Germline CDR1 and CDR2: SGHAT and FQNNGV. Trimming pared 10 bases from V and 4 bases from J, leaving 19 bases between. CDR3 size: 14 residues. The CDR3 sequence is CATGGGAIGETQYF. The CDR3, as DNA: TGTGCCACAGGAGGAGGGGCGATTGGAGAGACCCAGTACTTC.

The CDR3 DNA follows: TGTGCCAGCAGCAAAGCGAACAGGGCAGGGTATGGCTACACCTTC. Encoded protein: CASSKANRAGYGYTF. The V call is TRBV21-1, the J call TRBJ1-2; the table's D call TRBD1 went unverified against the DNA. TRBV21-1 is recorded as a pseudogene. This CDR3 contains 15 residues.

The chain couples TRBV9 to TRBJ2-1, with 14 nucleotides matching TRBD2. The CDR3 runs 16 residues. V was pared by 0 bases and J by 8 bases, with 4 bases of the junction left unmatched. From germline, CDR1 is SGDLS and CDR2 YYNGEE. CDR3 nucleotide sequence: TGTGCCAGCAGCGTAGGGGGACTAGCGGGAGTATATGAGCAGTTCTTC. It translates to CASSVGGLAGVYEQFF.

The genes are TRBV6-4 and TRBJ1-2, with D maybe TRBD1 (6 bases). CDR1 and CDR2 from the germline V gene are MRHNA and SNTAGT. The CDR3 runs 15 residues. V was shortened by 6 bases and J by 4 bases, with 18 bases between the two germline ends. CDR3 residues: CASSVHPGAVYGYTF. In DNA, the CDR3 is TGTGCCAGCAGCGTACACCCAGGGGCAGTCTATGGCTACACCTTC.

The CDR3 DNA sequence: TGTGCCAGCAGCGGGGGGGGTAGCGGCTACGAGCAGTACTTC. Its protein product is CASSGGGSGYEQYF. The V call is TRBV7-6, the J call TRBJ2-7; 7 nucleotides line up with TRBD2. The CDR3 is made up of 14 amino acids. V shed 5 bases, J shed 3 bases, and the junction held 7 bases outside the gene matches. CDR1 SGHVS and CDR2 FNYEAQ come from the germline V gene.

J is TRBJ2-3 and V is TRBV7-9; D uncertain. This CDR3 comprises 14 residues. V was clipped by 5 bases and J by 5 bases, with 14 bases between them. Germline values: CDR1 SEHNR, CDR2 FQNEAQ (reference sequence). CDR3 residues: CASSQWSALDTQYF. The CDR3 DNA sequence: TGTGCCAGCAGCCAATGGTCCGCCCTAGATACGCAGTATTTT.

This chain's CDR3 is CASSGISGNTGELFF. The CDR3 nucleotides read TGTGCCAGCAGCGGGATTAGCGGTAACACCGGGGAGCTGTTTTTT. The chain has TRBV2 and TRBJ2-2, with TRBD2 as a possible D gene (6 bases). Per the germline V gene, CDR1 is SNHLY and CDR2 is FYNNEI. Trimming took 6 bases from V and 2 from J, leaving 13 bases between them. The CDR3 contains 15 residues.

This rearrangement joins TRBV5-1 to TRBJ2-2; D remains unclear. This CDR3 region has 16 residues. Germline V gene data show CDR1 as SGHRS and CDR2 as YFSETQ. V was shortened by 0 bases and J by 5 bases, with 14 bases between the two germline ends. Written as DNA, the CDR3 is TGCGCCAGCAGCTTGGAACCCTTTAAGGGTACCGGGGAGCTGTTTTTT. Translated, it gives CASSLEPFKGTGELFF.

V gene TRBV28 combines with J gene TRBJ1-4; D unclear. CDR3 length: 13 amino acids. V gave up 1 base and J gave up 8 bases, with 8 bases separating them. The germline CDR1 and CDR2 sequences are MDHEN and SYDVKM. CDR3 residues: CASSLSPREKLFF. The DNA of the CDR3 is TGTGCCAGCAGTTTATCCCCCCGAGAAAAACTGTTTTTT. The full variable domain, with the rest looked up from reference TRBV28 and TRBJ1-4, is DVKVTQSSRYLVKRTGEKVFLECVQDMDHENMFWYRQDPGLGLRLIYFSYDVKMKEKGDIPEGYSVSREKKERFSLILESASTNQTSMYLCASSLSPREKLFFGSGTQLSVL.